The 19 T cell receptor beta chains below come from one sample, sequenced in a study of PD-L1 blockade in urothelial cancer. Time point denoted: pretreatment peripheral blood. The method was immunoSEQ multiplex PCR; TCRdb's version includes in-frame clones alone and lacks a portion of them. The sample shows under 95,000 clones, 84% of them seen only once. Specimen: PBMCs, collected around atezolizumab (anti-PD-L1) treatment. These receptors came from a man aged 60 to 75 with urothelial cancer.

The chain recombines TRBV6-5 with TRBJ2-7; the match to TRBD2 covers 7 bases. V gave up 2 bases and J gave up 5 bases; unmatched junction bases: 9. The length of the CDR3 is 15 residues. Germline assignment: CDR1 MNHEY and CDR2 SVGAGI. CDR3 DNA sequence: TGTGCCAGCAGTTACGGCGCGAGCGGGAAAAACGAGCAGTACTTC. Residues: CASSYGASGKNEQYF.

The rearrangement links TRBV5-4 to TRBJ2-2; tentatively, D is TRBD2 (5 bases). The CDR3 is made up of 16 amino acids. V dropped 0 bases and J dropped 0 bases, with 9 bases sitting between them. From germline, CDR1 is SGHNT and CDR2 YYREEE (reference sequence). The CDR3 reads CASSLGKAANTGELFF. CDR3 nucleotide sequence: TGTGCCAGCAGCTTGGGAAAAGCGGCGAACACCGGGGAGCTGTTTTTT.

The sample holds a few counts of this clone. This chain uses TRBV10-1 with TRBJ1-6; D is unclear. This CDR3 has 20 amino acids. Trimming stripped 4 bases from V and 8 bases from J, with 30 bases between. Germline V gene sequence: CDR1 WNHNN, CDR2 SYGVQD (reference sequence). The CDR3 region is CASSGPGYSGTESKDSPLHF. In nucleotides, the CDR3 is TGCGCCAGCAGTGGCCCGGGATATTCAGGAACAGAATCCAAAGATTCACCCCTCCACTTT.

This chain uses TRBV9 with TRBJ2-3, with 11 bases aligning to TRBD2. The V and J ends lost 7 bases and 6 bases, in that order; junction bases with no gene match: 7. CDR1 SGDLS and CDR2 YYNGEE come from the germline V gene. The CDR3 contains 14 residues. The CDR3 region has the DNA TGTGCCAGCTGTCCTAGCGGGAGGAGCGATACGCAGTATTTT. This codes for CASCPSGRSDTQYF.

This clone showed up just once. The chain carries TRBV6-4 and TRBJ1-1, with D perhaps matching TRBD1 (6 bases). The V end lost 3 bases, the J end lost 4 bases, and 18 bases lay between the germline ends. The CDR3 length is 16 residues. Germline CDR1 MRHNA, CDR2 SNTAGT. Here the CDR3 DNA reads TGTGCCAGCAGTGAAAGCTGGGCAGGGGCAATCACTGAAGCTTTCTTT. Protein sequence: CASSESWAGAITEAFF.

The chain joins TRBV5-1 to TRBJ2-5; 7 bases are shared with TRBD1. J was trimmed by 5 bases and V by 2 bases; bases with no gene match: 9. CDR1 is SGHRS, CDR2 YFSETQ, per germline. The CDR3 loop spans 15 amino acids. Here the CDR3 DNA reads TGCGCCAGCAGCTTCGACCAGGGGGTCGGGGAGACCCAGTACTTC. It yields the protein CASSFDQGVGETQYF.

Here the CDR3 reads CASSLGLVAGEQYF. DNA of the CDR3: TGTGCCAGCAGCTTGGGTTTAGTAGCGGGGGAGCAGTACTTC. The chain uses TRBV7-2 and TRBJ2-7; 8 bases fit TRBD2. The CDR3 is 14 amino acids. V gave up 3 bases and J gave up 7 bases; unmatched junction bases: 8. In germline, CDR1 is SGHTA, CDR2 FQGNSA.

This clone appeared a single time. The chain is built from TRBV7-2 and TRBJ2-2, with D possibly matching TRBD1 (6 bases). Germline V lookup: CDR1 SGHTA, CDR2 FQGNSA. This CDR3 spans 16 amino acids. V was pared by 0 bases and J by 0 bases, with 8 bases between. DNA for the CDR3: TGTGCCAGCAGCTTAGCAGGGGGATCGAACACCGGGGAGCTGTTTTTT. It yields the protein CASSLAGGSNTGELFF.

The chain couples TRBV6-5 to TRBJ1-1, with 12 bases fitting TRBD1. There are 13 residues in the CDR3. Unmatched junction bases numbered 9, after V lost 6 bases and J lost 13 bases. The germline V gene encodes CDR1 MNHEY and CDR2 SVGAGI. The CDR3 protein is CASSRGTGGKGFF. The CDR3 region has the DNA TGTGCCAGCAGCCGGGGGACAGGGGGCAAAGGTTTCTTT.

This sequence joins TRBV7-9 and TRBJ1-5; the D gene is possibly TRBD1 (5 bases). Deletions cut 2 bases from V and 4 bases from J, with 9 bases between. The CDR3 covers 14 residues. Germline values: CDR1 SEHNR, CDR2 FQNEAQ (reference sequence). The CDR3 DNA reads TGTGCCAGCAGCTTATCGACAGCGAATCAGCCCCAGCATTTT. Encoded protein: CASSLSTANQPQHF.

The gene calls are TRBV7-2 and TRBJ2-7; 8 bases match TRBD2. This CDR3 spans 15 amino acids. Germline trimming cut 2 bases from V and 3 bases from J; bases unmatched to any gene: 6. Germline CDR1 SGHTA, CDR2 FQGNSA. Written as DNA, the CDR3 is TGTGCCAGCAGCTTAAGGCGGGGGGAGCTCTACGAGCAGTACTTC. It codes for CASSLRRGELYEQYF.

This clone was recorded only once. The V call is TRBV2, the J call TRBJ2-2; D is perhaps TRBD2 (7 bases). V dropped 7 bases and J dropped 5 bases, with 14 bases sitting between them. This CDR3 comprises 14 residues. Germline-derived CDR1 and CDR2 are SNHLY and FYNNEI. CDR3 sequence (DNA): TGTGCCAGCAAGGGGGGGGCAGGGACCGGGGAGCTGTTTTTT. Translating gives CASKGGAGTGELFF.

With respect to this clone: The identical CDR3 is also encoded by other nucleotide sequences in the sample. V usage is TRBV27 and J usage is TRBJ1-1, with unresolved D. The CDR3 covers 13 residues. CDR1 and CDR2 (germline): MNHEY, SMNVEV (reference sequence). V lost 2 bases and J lost 5, with 9 bases in between. In DNA form, the CDR3 reads TGTGCCAGCAGTTTAGGGAGAGGGACTGAAGCTTTCTTT. Residues: CASSLGRGTEAFF.

The chain couples TRBV11-3 to TRBJ2-2; D is unresolved. The CDR3 consists of 12 residues. Deletions cut 3 bases from V and 6 bases from J, with 5 bases between. Germline loops: CDR1 SGHNT, CDR2 YENEEA. CDR3 sequence (DNA): TGTGCCAGCAGCTTCTTATCCGGGGAGCTGTTTTTT. Translating it yields CASSFLSGELFF.

V and J are TRBV5-1 and TRBJ2-5; a weak D match, TRBD2 (6 bases). CDR1 is SGHRS, CDR2 YFSETQ, per germline. The CDR3 has 13 residues. V was cut by 7 bases and J by 1 base, with 11 bases left in between. The CDR3 protein is CASGGSGQETQYF. The CDR3 DNA reads TGCGCCAGCGGAGGGTCTGGCCAAGAGACCCAGTACTTC.

The rearrangement joins TRBV6-5 to TRBJ2-2, with D hard to call. Germline V gene sequence: CDR1 MNHEY, CDR2 SVGAGI. This CDR3 is 14 amino acids long. Trimming shortened V by 4 bases and J by 1 base, and 7 bases separated the two germline ends. CDR3 DNA sequence: TGTGCCAGCAGTTTTCAACAGAACACCGGGGAGCTGTTTTTT. Its translation: CASSFQQNTGELFF.

J is TRBJ2-5 and V is TRBV5-1, with 12 bases fitting TRBD2. J was trimmed by 0 bases and V by 3 bases; bases with no gene match: 0. The CDR3 contains 15 residues. From germline, CDR1 is SGHRS and CDR2 YFSETQ. CDR3 in amino acids: CASSWTSGDQETQYF. Here the CDR3 DNA reads TGCGCCAGCAGCTGGACTAGCGGGGACCAAGAGACCCAGTACTTC.

The rearrangement joins TRBV18 to TRBJ1-3; D perhaps matches TRBD1 (6 bases). The V gene lost 3 bases and the J gene lost 2 bases, with 11 bases spanning the gap. From germline, CDR1 is KGHSH and CDR2 LQKENI. The CDR3 length is 15 residues. The CDR3 bases are TGTGCCAGCTCACCCCCAGGGGCGGCTGGAAACACCATATATTTT. Translating it yields CASSPPGAAGNTIYF.

J is TRBJ2-5 and V is TRBV7-9; possible D gene TRBD2, 5 bases. Germline V gene data show CDR1 as SEHNR and CDR2 as FQNEAQ (reference sequence). The V gene lost 7 bases and the J gene lost 3 bases, with 9 bases spanning the gap. The CDR3 covers 12 residues. The CDR3 loop is CASTHGEETQYF. The CDR3 DNA reads TGTGCCAGCACCCACGGGGAAGAGACCCAGTACTTC. The whole variable domain, filled in from reference TRBV7-9 and TRBJ2-5, reads DTGVSQNPRHKITKRGQNVTFRCDPISEHNRLYWYRQTLGQGPEFLTYFQNEAQLEKSRLLSDRFSAERPKGSFSTLEIQRTEQGDSAMYLCASTHGEETQYFGPGTRLLVL.